These 32 T cell receptor beta chains were sequenced from one sample in a study of blood T cells in healthy people across ages. It was with a sample-barcoded 5' primer and a J-beta primer mix that a second PCR of roughly 7 to 12 cycles was run. TCRdb analysed the 5' RACE reads with MiXCR anew, one entry per CDR3 protein. The sample carries over 950,000 distinct CDR3 sequences, approximately 38% recorded once. Sequenced: blood. Receptor source: a man between 18 and 29 years old in good health.

V is TRBV19 and J is TRBJ1-4, with D possibly matching TRBD1 (5 bases). The CDR3 contains 15 residues. In germline, CDR1 is LNHDA, CDR2 SQIVND (reference sequence). V lost 6 bases, J lost 3 bases, and 14 bases lay in between. The CDR3 DNA follows: TGTGCCAGTAGGCCGCGGGGGGGTTCTAATGAAAAACTGTTTTTT. It yields the protein CASRPRGGSNEKLFF.

The CDR3 nucleotides are TGTGCCAGCAGTTACTCGAGTGGGCAGGGTAGCCCTGAAGCTTTCTTT. Its protein product is CASSYSSGQGSPEAFF. The chain recombines TRBV6-6 with TRBJ1-1, with a possible D match to TRBD1 (5 bases). This CDR3 is built from 16 residues. Germline CDR1 MNHNY, CDR2 SVGAGI (reference sequence). Trimming took off 0 bases at V and 6 bases at J, with 17 bases between the two ends.

As DNA, the CDR3 is TGTGCCAGCAGCCAGGGTGGGGGAAGGTGGGGGCAGCCCCAGCATTTT. Protein sequence: CASSQGGGRWGQPQHF. This chain uses TRBV3-1 with TRBJ1-5, with a possible D match to TRBD1 (5 bases). Germline lookup yields CDR1 LGHDT and CDR2 YNNKEL (reference sequence). This CDR3 contains 16 residues. V shed 3 bases and J shed 7 bases, with 19 bases lying between them.

This chain uses TRBV25-1 with TRBJ1-1; D ambiguous. The length of the CDR3 is 15 residues. CDR1 is MGHDK, CDR2 SYGVNS, per germline. Deletions cut 2 bases from V and 1 base from J, with 11 bases between. CDR3 bases: TGTGCCAGCAGTGAAACGAAGTTTAGGAACACTGAAGCTTTCTTT. Amino acids: CASSETKFRNTEAFF.

This clonotype was counted between two and nine times. J is TRBJ2-7 and V is TRBV7-2; either TRBD1 or TRBD2 may supply D (5 bases each). Trimming removed 0 bases at V and 5 bases at J, with 11 bases between. The CDR3 extends over 14 amino acids. The germline V gene has CDR1 SGHTA and CDR2 FQGNSA. CDR3 DNA: TGTGCCAGCAGCTTAGCGAGGGGATCCAACGAGCAGTACTTC. Translated: CASSLARGSNEQYF.

The chain combines TRBV3-1 with TRBJ2-1, with TRBD2 as a possible D gene (5 bases). Per germline, CDR1 LGHDT and CDR2 YNNKEL (reference sequence). This CDR3 has 13 residues. The V end lost 5 bases, the J end lost 9 bases, and 14 bases lay between the germline ends. CDR3 nucleotide sequence: TGTGCCAGCAGCGCGAGGGCTGTCAGTGAGCAGTTCTTC. It translates to CASSARAVSEQFF.

In the case of this clonotype: This may be a read error: a much more frequent sequence differs by one nucleotide. The chain links TRBV20-1 to TRBJ2-1, with no clear D. With the DNA end fitting TRBJ2-7 better, the J assignment may be wrong. This CDR3 contains 16 residues. CDR1 and CDR2 from the germline V gene are DFQATT and SNEGSKA (reference sequence). The CDR3 nucleotides are TGCAGTGCTAGAGACATAGGCCGCCCCTCCTACAATGAGCAGTACTTC. Its translation: CSARDIGRPSYNEQYF.

This rearrangement joins TRBV30 to TRBJ1-1, with a possible D match to TRBD1 (5 bases). From germline, CDR1 is GTSNPN and CDR2 SVGIG (reference sequence). Trimming stripped 3 bases from V and 0 bases from J, with 8 bases between. This CDR3 is 13 amino acids long. The DNA of the CDR3 is TGTGCCTGGAGGGACAATATGAACACTGAAGCTTTCTTT. Translation: CAWRDNMNTEAFF.

There are a few counts of this clonotype. The chain uses TRBV10-3 and TRBJ2-2; D uncertain. CDR1 and CDR2 from the germline V gene are ENHRY and SYGVKD. Trimming pared 2 bases from V and 0 bases from J, leaving 10 bases between. This CDR3 contains 16 residues. The CDR3 region has the DNA TGTGCCATCAGTGAGCCATCGGGTACGAACACCGGGGAGCTGTTTTTT. Translation gives CAISEPSGTNTGELFF.

CDR3 sequence: CASSELVGLLSYNEQFF. As DNA, the CDR3 is TGTGCCAGCAGTGAACTTGTGGGGCTCCTATCCTACAATGAGCAGTTCTTC. The chain joins TRBV2 to TRBJ2-1, with D perhaps matching TRBD1 (5 bases). The CDR3 loop spans 17 amino acids. The V and J ends lost 2 bases and 1 base respectively, with 15 bases between them. CDR1 and CDR2 (germline): SNHLY, FYNNEI. The full variable domain, its missing parts supplied by reference TRBV2 and TRBJ2-1, is EPEVTQTPSHQVTQMGQEVILRCVPISNHLYFYWYRQILGQKVEFLVSFYNNEISEKSEIFDDQFSVERPDGSNFTLKIRSTKLEDSAMYFCASSELVGLLSYNEQFFGPGTRLTVL.

For this clonotype: At one end, the junction sequence differs from germline, possibly due to a read error. V and J are TRBV20-1 and TRBJ2-3; a possible D gene is TRBD1 (5 bases). CDR1 and CDR2 (germline): DFQATT, SNEGSKA (reference sequence). There are 14 residues in the CDR3. The CDR3 spells CSAPGFRTTGTQYF. DNA for the CDR3: TGCAGTGCCCCAGGGTTTCGGACCACAGGTACGCAGTATTTT.

Written as DNA, the CDR3 is TGTGCCAGCAGTTTCACAGGGGGTTCCAAGGGCTACACCTTC. Translation gives CASSFTGGSKGYTF. The chain recombines TRBV12-3 or TRBV12-4 with TRBJ1-2, with 8 bases fitting TRBD1. The CDR3 extends over 14 amino acids. The ends lost 3 bases at V and 8 bases at J; junction bases unmatched: 8.

This chain links TRBV6-2 or TRBV6-3 with TRBJ2-3; D ambiguous. The CDR3 runs 14 residues. Germline V gene lookup returns CDR1 MNHEY and CDR2 SVGEGT. Trimming took off 6 bases at V and 1 base at J, with 11 bases between the two ends. The CDR3 bases are TGTGCCAGCAGCGAGGCGGCTGGCACAGATACGCAGTATTTT. Translated, it gives CASSEAAGTDTQYF.

Written as DNA, the CDR3 is TGTGCCAGCAGCCGGGGACAGTCTGAAGCTTTCTTT. Translation gives CASSRGQSEAFF. The chain carries TRBV12-3 or TRBV12-4 and TRBJ1-1; 7 bases map to TRBD1. With V trimmed by 6 bases and J by 6 bases, 4 bases remained unmatched. The CDR3 is 12 residues long.

This clonotype was observed a handful of times. V gene TRBV29-1 combines with J gene TRBJ2-2; D gene ambiguous. CDR3 size: 15 residues. V was pared by 4 bases and J by 0 bases, with 12 bases between. Germline-derived CDR1 and CDR2 are SQVTM and ANQGSEA. CDR3 DNA sequence: TGCAGCGTTGGGTTCCGGAGCGCGAACACCGGGGAGCTGTTTTTT. As protein: CSVGFRSANTGELFF.

This clonotype was recorded many times. The rearrangement links TRBV5-1 to TRBJ2-3, with D maybe TRBD1 (5 bases). The germline V and J ends were trimmed by 4 bases and 5 bases, with 17 bases remaining between them. This CDR3 region has 15 residues. CDR1 SGHRS and CDR2 YFSETQ come from the germline V gene. The CDR3 spells CASSETGPSGDTQYF. CDR3 DNA: TGCGCCAGCAGCGAAACAGGACCTTCGGGAGATACGCAGTATTTT.

This clonotype was picked up a small number of times. This chain uses TRBV2 with TRBJ1-2; maybe TRBD1 (5 bases). Trimming removed 6 bases at V and 6 bases at J, with 11 bases between. Per germline, CDR1 SNHLY and CDR2 FYNNEI. CDR3 length equals 12 residues. The CDR3 region has the DNA TGTGCCAGCAGCGTTATGGGGGATGGCTACACCTTC. This codes for CASSVMGDGYTF.

The chain is built from TRBV2 and TRBJ2-7, with 10 positions matching TRBD1. Trimming cost V 7 bases and J 12 bases; bases outside gene matches: 12. Germline V lookup: CDR1 SNHLY, CDR2 FYNNEI. The CDR3 has 13 residues. The CDR3 sequence: CASNPRDRGEGYF. In nucleotides, the CDR3 is TGTGCCAGCAACCCTAGGGACAGGGGAGAGGGGTACTTC. Full variable domain (rest looked up from reference TRBV2 and TRBJ2-7): EPEVTQTPSHQVTQMGQEVILRCVPISNHLYFYWYRQILGQKVEFLVSFYNNEISEKSEIFDDQFSVERPDGSNFTLKIRSTKLEDSAMYFCASNPRDRGEGYFGPGTRLTVT.

The V call is TRBV6-2 or TRBV6-3, the J call TRBJ2-3; 9 positions agree with TRBD1. The CDR3 contains 15 residues. Trimming took 4 bases from V and 5 from J; bases not matched to a gene: 7. CDR1 MNHEY and CDR2 SVGEGT come from the germline V gene. The CDR3 nucleotides are TGTGCCAGCAGTTTTGGACAGGGGTGGAGAGATACGCAGTATTTT. Translating gives CASSFGQGWRDTQYF.

The CDR3 nucleotides are TGCGCCAGCAGCTCCCGTTGGGTAGGGAGGGTTTACAATGAGCAGTACTTC. Its protein product is CASSSRWVGRVYNEQYF. The chain recombines TRBV5-1 with TRBJ2-1; TRBD2 aligns across 7 bases. The DNA end is more similar to TRBJ2-7, so the J call may be wrong. CDR3 length equals 17 residues. CDR1 is SGHRS, CDR2 YFSETQ, per germline.

The chain joins TRBV20-1 to TRBJ1-5; maybe TRBD1 (5 bases). Deletions cut 2 bases from V and 1 base from J, with 12 bases between. Germline CDR1 and CDR2: DFQATT and SNEGSKA (reference sequence). The CDR3 is 15 amino acids. The CDR3 sequence: CSARQGGESNQPQHF. The CDR3 DNA is TGCAGTGCTAGACAGGGAGGGGAAAGCAATCAGCCCCAGCATTTT.

The genes are TRBV5-1 and TRBJ2-1, with a tentative D call TRBD1 (5 bases). V lost 0 bases and J 1 base, leaving 11 bases between the germline ends. This CDR3 region has 16 residues. The V gene's germline CDR1 is SGHRS and CDR2 YFSETQ. CDR3 nucleotides: TGCGCCAGCAGCTTGGGTGGGGCCCAATCCTACAATGAGCAGTTCTTC. This sequence encodes CASSLGGAQSYNEQFF.

The rearrangement links TRBV4-3 to TRBJ2-1; a weak D match, TRBD2 (5 bases). Per germline, CDR1 LGHNA and CDR2 YSLEER. This CDR3 comprises 17 residues. Trimming left V 0 bases short and J 0 bases short, with 12 bases between. CDR3 loop: CASSQDSGSLSYNEQFF. DNA of the CDR3: TGCGCCAGCAGCCAAGACAGCGGCTCTCTCTCCTACAATGAGCAGTTCTTC.

This clonotype showed up just a few times. The chain joins TRBV6-6 to TRBJ2-7; 9 nucleotides line up with TRBD2. Germline trimming cut 8 bases from V and 0 bases from J; bases unmatched to any gene: 2. The CDR3 sequence is 13 residues long. Per germline, CDR1 MNHNY and CDR2 SVGAGI (reference sequence). The CDR3 region has the DNA TGTGCCAGCCTTAGCGGGGGCTCCTACGAGCAGTACTTC. This encodes CASLSGGSYEQYF.

The rearrangement links TRBV7-8 to TRBJ2-7, with 9 bases aligning to TRBD2. After removal of 2 bases from V and 6 bases from J, the junction contained 11 bases not matched to a gene. The CDR3 sequence is 16 residues long. CDR1 is SGHVS, CDR2 FQNEAQ, per germline. The CDR3 is CASSLRSRTSVSEQYF. As DNA, the CDR3 is TGTGCCAGCAGCTTAAGGTCCCGGACTAGCGTCTCCGAGCAGTACTTC.

This chain uses TRBV20-1 with TRBJ2-5; no firm D call. Germline CDR1 is DFQATT and CDR2 is SNEGSKA (reference sequence). Trimming left V 3 bases short and J 5 bases short, with 13 bases between. The CDR3 sequence is 13 residues long. CDR3 nucleotides: TGCAGTGCTAGCCCCAGATTGGGGGAGACCCAGTACTTC. Its protein is CSASPRLGETQYF.

In its sample, this clonotype was seen many times. This CDR3 reads CASSQVGGRTEAFF. CDR3 nucleotides: TGTGCCAGCAGCCAAGTGGGAGGTCGCACTGAAGCTTTCTTT. The chain employs TRBV4-2 and TRBJ1-1; D remains unclear. CDR3 length: 14 amino acids. CDR1 is LGHNA, CDR2 YNFKEQ, per germline. Trimming pared 1 base from V and 4 bases from J, leaving 10 bases between.

Only a few counts were recorded for this clonotype. The chain is built from TRBV9 and TRBJ1-2, with D uncertain. Trimming took off 2 bases at V and 8 bases at J, with 16 bases between the two ends. CDR3 size: 14 residues. Germline CDR1 reads SGDLS; CDR2 reads YYNGEE. The CDR3 reads CASSVINEGSGYTF. The DNA for the CDR3 is TGTGCCAGCAGCGTCATAAACGAGGGAAGCGGCTACACCTTC.

This clonotype occurred a few times. The V and J genes are TRBV11-2 and TRBJ2-1; D is unresolved. The J call is uncertain, as TRBJ2-7 better fits the DNA end. There are 21 residues in the CDR3. Germline-derived CDR1 and CDR2 are SGHAT and FQNNGV. This chain's CDR3 is CASSLDQRTLPLKSSYNEQYF. DNA of the CDR3: TGTGCCAGCAGCTTAGACCAGCGTACCCTACCTCTAAAGAGCTCCTACAATGAGCAGTACTTC.

The chain uses TRBV20-1 and TRBJ1-2; 7 bases map to TRBD1. Trimming took 5 bases from V and 10 from J; bases not matched to a gene: 13. Germline CDR1 and CDR2: DFQATT and SNEGSKA (reference sequence). This CDR3 is built from 13 residues. The CDR3 region has the DNA TGCAGTGCTCAAACAGGGGTTTGGGGAGTCTACACCTTC. Translated, it gives CSAQTGVWGVYTF.

The rearrangement links TRBV4-2 to TRBJ1-5; 8 bases are a match to TRBD1. The CDR3 is 15 residues long. The ends lost 2 bases at V and 7 bases at J; junction bases unmatched: 7. Germline CDR1 is LGHNA and CDR2 is YNFKEQ. The CDR3 loop reads CASSQPGQGGQPQHF. DNA of the CDR3: TGTGCCAGCAGCCAACCCGGACAGGGCGGACAGCCCCAGCATTTT.

This clonotype has more than one count but fewer than ten. V is TRBV6-1 and J is TRBJ2-3, with 7 bases that match TRBD2. Unmatched junction bases numbered 14, after V lost 8 bases and J lost 6 bases. The V gene's germline CDR1 is MNHNS and CDR2 SASEGT. This CDR3 has 15 residues. As DNA, the CDR3 is TGTGCCAGCGCGCGACCGGGACTACCCCAGGATACGCAGTATTTT. This codes for CASARPGLPQDTQYF.